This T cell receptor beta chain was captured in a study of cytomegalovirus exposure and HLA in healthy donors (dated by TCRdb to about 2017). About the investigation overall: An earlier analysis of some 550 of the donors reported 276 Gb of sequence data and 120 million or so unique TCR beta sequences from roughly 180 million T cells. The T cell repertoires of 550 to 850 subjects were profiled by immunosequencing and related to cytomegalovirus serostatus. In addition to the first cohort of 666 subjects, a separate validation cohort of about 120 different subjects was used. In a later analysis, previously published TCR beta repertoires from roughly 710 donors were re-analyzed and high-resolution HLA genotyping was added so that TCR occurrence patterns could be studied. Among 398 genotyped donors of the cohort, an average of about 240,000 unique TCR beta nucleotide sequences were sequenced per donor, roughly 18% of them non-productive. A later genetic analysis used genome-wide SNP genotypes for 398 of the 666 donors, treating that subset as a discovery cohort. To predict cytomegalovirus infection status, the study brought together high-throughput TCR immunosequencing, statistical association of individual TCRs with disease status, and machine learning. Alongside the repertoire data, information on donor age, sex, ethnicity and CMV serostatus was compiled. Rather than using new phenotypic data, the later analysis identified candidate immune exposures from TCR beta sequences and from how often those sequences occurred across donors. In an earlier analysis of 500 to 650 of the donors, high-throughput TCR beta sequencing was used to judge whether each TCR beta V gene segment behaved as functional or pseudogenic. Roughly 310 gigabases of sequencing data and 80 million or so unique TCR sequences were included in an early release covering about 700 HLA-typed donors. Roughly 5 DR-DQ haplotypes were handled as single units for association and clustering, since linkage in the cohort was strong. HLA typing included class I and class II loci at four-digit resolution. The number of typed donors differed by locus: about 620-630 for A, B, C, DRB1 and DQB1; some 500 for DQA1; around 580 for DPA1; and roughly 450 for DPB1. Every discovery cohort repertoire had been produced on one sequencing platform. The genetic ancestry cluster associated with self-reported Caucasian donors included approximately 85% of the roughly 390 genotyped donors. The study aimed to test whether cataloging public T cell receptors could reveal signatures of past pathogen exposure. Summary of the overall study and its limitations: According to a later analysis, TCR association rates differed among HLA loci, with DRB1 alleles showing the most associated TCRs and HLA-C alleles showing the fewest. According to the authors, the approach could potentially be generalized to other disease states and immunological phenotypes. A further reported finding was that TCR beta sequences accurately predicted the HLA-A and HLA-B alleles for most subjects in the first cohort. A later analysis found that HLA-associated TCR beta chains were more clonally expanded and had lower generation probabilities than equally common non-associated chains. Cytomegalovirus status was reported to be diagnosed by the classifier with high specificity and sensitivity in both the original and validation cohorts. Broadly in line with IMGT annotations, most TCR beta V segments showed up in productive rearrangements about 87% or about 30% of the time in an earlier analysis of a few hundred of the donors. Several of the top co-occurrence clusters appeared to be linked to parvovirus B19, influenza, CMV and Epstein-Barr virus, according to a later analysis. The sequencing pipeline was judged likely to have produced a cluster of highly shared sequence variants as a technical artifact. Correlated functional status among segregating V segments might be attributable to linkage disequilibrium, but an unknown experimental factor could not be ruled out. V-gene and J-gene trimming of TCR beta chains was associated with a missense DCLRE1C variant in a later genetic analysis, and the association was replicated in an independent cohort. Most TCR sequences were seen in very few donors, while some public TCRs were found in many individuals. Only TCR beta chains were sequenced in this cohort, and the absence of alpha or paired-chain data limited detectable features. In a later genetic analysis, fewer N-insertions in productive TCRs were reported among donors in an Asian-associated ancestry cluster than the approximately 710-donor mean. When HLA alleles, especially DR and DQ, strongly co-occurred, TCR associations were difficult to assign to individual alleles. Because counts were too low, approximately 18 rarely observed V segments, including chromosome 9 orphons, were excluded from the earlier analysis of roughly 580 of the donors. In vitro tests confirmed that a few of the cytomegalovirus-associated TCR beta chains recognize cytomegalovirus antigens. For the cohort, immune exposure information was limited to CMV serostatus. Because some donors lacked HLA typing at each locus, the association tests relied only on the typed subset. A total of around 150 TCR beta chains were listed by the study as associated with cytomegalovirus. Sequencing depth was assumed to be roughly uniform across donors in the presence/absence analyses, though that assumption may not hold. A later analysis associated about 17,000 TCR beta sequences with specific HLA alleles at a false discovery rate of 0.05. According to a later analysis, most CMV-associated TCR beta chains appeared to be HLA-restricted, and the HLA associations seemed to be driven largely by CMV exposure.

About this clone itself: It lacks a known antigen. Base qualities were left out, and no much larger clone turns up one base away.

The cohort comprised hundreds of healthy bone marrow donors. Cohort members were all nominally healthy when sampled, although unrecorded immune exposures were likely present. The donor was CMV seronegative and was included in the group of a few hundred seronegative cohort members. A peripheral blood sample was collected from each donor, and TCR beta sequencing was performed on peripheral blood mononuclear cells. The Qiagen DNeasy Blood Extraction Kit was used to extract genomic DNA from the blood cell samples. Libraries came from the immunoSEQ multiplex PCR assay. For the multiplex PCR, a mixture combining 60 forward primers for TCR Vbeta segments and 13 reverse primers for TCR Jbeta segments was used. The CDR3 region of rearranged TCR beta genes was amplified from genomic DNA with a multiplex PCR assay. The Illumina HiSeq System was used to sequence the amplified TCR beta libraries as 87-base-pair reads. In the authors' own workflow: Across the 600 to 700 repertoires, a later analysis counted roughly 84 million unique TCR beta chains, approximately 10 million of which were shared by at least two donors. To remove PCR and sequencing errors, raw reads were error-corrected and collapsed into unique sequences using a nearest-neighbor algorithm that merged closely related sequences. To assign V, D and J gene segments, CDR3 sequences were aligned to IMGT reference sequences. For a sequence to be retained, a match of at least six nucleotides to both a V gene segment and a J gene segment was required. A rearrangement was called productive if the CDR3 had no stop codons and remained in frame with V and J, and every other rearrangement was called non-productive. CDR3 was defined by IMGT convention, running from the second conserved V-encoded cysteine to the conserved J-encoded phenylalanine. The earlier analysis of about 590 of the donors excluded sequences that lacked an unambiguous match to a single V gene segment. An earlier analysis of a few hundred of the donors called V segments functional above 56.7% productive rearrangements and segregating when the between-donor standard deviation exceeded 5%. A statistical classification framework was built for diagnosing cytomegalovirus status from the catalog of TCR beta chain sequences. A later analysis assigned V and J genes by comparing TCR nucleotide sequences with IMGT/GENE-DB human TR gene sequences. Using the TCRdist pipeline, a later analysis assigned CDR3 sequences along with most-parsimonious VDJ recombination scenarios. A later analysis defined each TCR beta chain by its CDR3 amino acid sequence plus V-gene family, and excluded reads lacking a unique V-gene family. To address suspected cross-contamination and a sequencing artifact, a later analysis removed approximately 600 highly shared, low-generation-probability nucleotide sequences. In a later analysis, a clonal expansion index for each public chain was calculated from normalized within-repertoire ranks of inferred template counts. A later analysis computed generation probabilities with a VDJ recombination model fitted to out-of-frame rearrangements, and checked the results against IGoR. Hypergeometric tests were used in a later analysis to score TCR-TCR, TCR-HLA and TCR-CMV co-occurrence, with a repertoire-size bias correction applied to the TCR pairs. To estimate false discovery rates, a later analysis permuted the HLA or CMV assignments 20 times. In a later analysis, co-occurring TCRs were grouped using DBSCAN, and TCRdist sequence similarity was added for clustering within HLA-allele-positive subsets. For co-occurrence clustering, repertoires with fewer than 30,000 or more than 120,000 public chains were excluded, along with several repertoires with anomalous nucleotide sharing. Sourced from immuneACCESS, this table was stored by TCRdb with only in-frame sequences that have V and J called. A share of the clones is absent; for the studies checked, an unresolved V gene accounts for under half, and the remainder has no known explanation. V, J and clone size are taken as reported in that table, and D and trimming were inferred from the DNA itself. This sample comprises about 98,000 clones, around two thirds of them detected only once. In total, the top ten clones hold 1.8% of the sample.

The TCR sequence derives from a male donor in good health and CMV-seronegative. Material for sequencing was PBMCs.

The CDR3 reads as follows: CASPGLAGTYEQYF. The nucleotide sequence reads as follows: TGTGCCAGCCCGGGACTAGCGGGAACCTACGAGCAGTACTTC. Rearrangement joined TRBV10-3 to TRBJ2-7; 13 junctional bases match TRBD2. The CDR3, from cysteine to phenylalanine, totals 14 residues. The only DNA kept is the CDR3, 42 bases in frame from the first base. The germline V gene gives CDR1 as ENHRY and CDR2 as SYGVKD. V trim: 10 bases; J trim: 2 bases; unmatched bases: 5.